The 12 T cell receptor beta chains below were found in one sample sequenced in a study of T cell changes during pregnancy in multiple sclerosis. Assay used: immunoSEQ multiplex PCR; TCRdb lists only in-frame clones, some missing. The sample lists fewer than 40,000 clones, roughly 86% occurring once. Source: CD8+ T cells from peripheral blood mononuclear cells, taken in the first trimester of pregnancy. The receptors derive from a female donor with multiple sclerosis, enrolled in a pregnancy study.

This rearrangement joins TRBV10-1 to TRBJ2-1, with D possibly matching TRBD1 (5 bases). V was cut by 5 bases and J by 9 bases, with 14 bases left in between. The CDR3 sequence is 13 residues long. Germline V gene lookup returns CDR1 WNHNN and CDR2 SYGVQD (reference sequence). The DNA for the CDR3 is TGCGCCAGCAGTTACCCAGGGTCCGTTGAGCAGTTCTTC. Translating it yields CASSYPGSVEQFF.

This clone turned up a few times. One end of the junction does not line up with germline, which may come from a read error. The rearrangement uses TRBV6-6 and TRBJ2-7; D is possibly TRBD1 (6 bases). The germline CDR1 and CDR2 sequences are MNHNY and SVGAGI (reference sequence). This CDR3 region has 9 residues. The CDR3 here is CASSYSTGF. CDR3 DNA sequence: TGTGCCAGCAGTTACTCGACAGGCTTC.

In its sample, this clone ranks as medium-sized. The chain recombines TRBV7-3 with TRBJ2-1; 10 nucleotides line up with TRBD2. Looked up from germline, CDR1 is SGHTA and CDR2 is FQGTGA. This CDR3 contains 15 residues. The junction had 2 bases not matched to a gene; V was cut back by 2 bases and J by 4 bases. The CDR3 coding sequence is TGTGCCAGCAGCTTACAAGCGGGGGGGTACAATGAGCAGTTCTTC. Translation: CASSLQAGGYNEQFF.

The gene calls are TRBV27 and TRBJ2-7, with TRBD1 as a possible D gene (5 bases). Per germline, CDR1 MNHEY and CDR2 SMNVEV (reference sequence). Trimming took off 3 bases at V and 2 bases at J, with 8 bases between the two ends. This CDR3 is built from 13 residues. CDR3 protein: CASSLGRAYEQYF. DNA for the CDR3: TGTGCCAGCAGTTTGGGCAGGGCCTACGAGCAGTACTTC.

The sample holds a few counts of this clone. This sequence joins TRBV2 and TRBJ1-2; 8 nucleotides line up with TRBD1. The CDR3 is made up of 16 amino acids. The ends lost 0 bases at V and 4 bases at J; junction bases unmatched: 7. CDR1 and CDR2 (germline): SNHLY, FYNNEI. This CDR3 is CASSEARGGTGYGYTF. CDR3 sequence (DNA): TGTGCCAGCAGTGAAGCGCGGGGTGGGACAGGCTATGGCTACACCTTC.

V gene TRBV29-1 combines with J gene TRBJ2-2; D unresolved. The CDR3 contains 13 residues. V was cut by 0 bases and J by 7 bases, with 9 bases left in between. Germline CDR1 reads SQVTM; CDR2 reads ANQGSEA. The CDR3 is CSVEDVGFGELFF. DNA for the CDR3: TGCAGCGTTGAAGATGTCGGGTTCGGGGAGCTGTTTTTT.

The CDR3 nucleotides are TGTGCCAGCAGCTCCTGGACGCACAGGGTGAACCAGCCCCAGCATTTT. Translation gives CASSSWTHRVNQPQHF. The chain has TRBV5-4 and TRBJ1-5; maybe TRBD1 (6 bases). This CDR3 spans 16 amino acids. The V end lost 3 bases, the J end lost 7 bases, and 20 bases lay between the germline ends. Germline V gene data show CDR1 as SGHNT and CDR2 as YYREEE (reference sequence).

V and J are TRBV27 and TRBJ1-6; no reliable D call. From germline, CDR1 is MNHEY and CDR2 SMNVEV (reference sequence). The V gene lost 8 bases and the J gene lost 3 bases, with 8 bases spanning the gap. The CDR3 sequence is 13 residues long. Here the CDR3 DNA reads TGTGCCAGCGCGGGCAACTATAATTCACCCCTCCACTTT. Protein sequence: CASAGNYNSPLHF.

This rearrangement joins TRBV7-3 to TRBJ2-3; D is possibly TRBD2 (6 bases). CDR1 and CDR2 (germline): SGHTA, FQGTGA. This CDR3 is built from 15 residues. V was clipped by 1 base and J by 3 bases, with 11 bases between them. The CDR3 DNA reads as TGTGCCAGCAGCTTAAGTGGAGGGTTGACAGATACGCAGTATTTT. Translating gives CASSLSGGLTDTQYF.

The rearrangement links TRBV4-3 to TRBJ1-6; 11 bases fit TRBD1. V lost 3 bases to trimming and J lost 9 bases; unmatched junction nucleotides: 4. Germline V lookup: CDR1 LGHNA, CDR2 YSLEER. This CDR3 spans 15 amino acids. In nucleotides, the CDR3 is TGCGCCAGCAGCCAGGACAGGGGGCAGTTTTCACCCCTCCACTTT. Translating it yields CASSQDRGQFSPLHF.

The genes are TRBV4-3 and TRBJ1-2; TRBD1 matches 8 bases. Germline lookup yields CDR1 LGHNA and CDR2 YSLEER. V lost 1 base to trimming and J lost 4 bases; unmatched junction nucleotides: 8. This CDR3 has 16 residues. This CDR3 reads CASSQVMTGDSYGYTF. For the CDR3, the DNA is TGCGCCAGCAGCCAAGTAATGACAGGGGATAGCTATGGCTACACCTTC.

Concerning this clone itself: The sample carries other DNA sequences with the same CDR3. The rearrangement links TRBV7-3 to TRBJ2-3; 9 positions match TRBD2. Germline values: CDR1 SGHTA, CDR2 FQGTGA. The CDR3 is 15 residues long. Losses at the gene ends were 2 bases for V and 0 bases for J; bases not matched to a gene: 0. The CDR3 coding sequence is TGTGCCAGCAGCTTAGCGGGGGGGAGCACAGATACGCAGTATTTT. Its protein product is CASSLAGGSTDTQYF.